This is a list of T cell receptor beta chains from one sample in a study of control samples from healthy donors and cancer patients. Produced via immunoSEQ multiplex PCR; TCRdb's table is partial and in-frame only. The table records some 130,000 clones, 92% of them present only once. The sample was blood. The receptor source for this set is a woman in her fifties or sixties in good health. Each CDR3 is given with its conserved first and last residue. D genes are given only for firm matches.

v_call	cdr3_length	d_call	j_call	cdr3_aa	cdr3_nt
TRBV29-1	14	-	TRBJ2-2	CSVEGRGATGELFF	TGCAGCGTTGAAGGCCGGGGGGCCACCGGGGAGCTGTTTTTT
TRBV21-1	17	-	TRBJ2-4	CASRSGLAEIAKNIQYF	TGTGCCAGCAGGTCGGGACTAGCGGAGATAGCCAAAAACATTCAGTACTTC
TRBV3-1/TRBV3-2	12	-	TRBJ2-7	CASGQRSYEQYF	TGTGCCAGCGGACAGCGGTCCTACGAGCAGTACTTC
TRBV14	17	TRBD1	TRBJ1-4	CASSPLSTGAPNEKLFF	TGTGCCAGCAGCCCACTTTCGACAGGGGCCCCTAATGAAAAACTGTTTTTT
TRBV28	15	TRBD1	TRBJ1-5	CASSLTGIGPQPQHF	TGTGCCAGCAGTTTGACAGGGATAGGCCCTCAGCCCCAGCATTTT
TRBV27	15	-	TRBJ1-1	CASKSTGGANTEAFF	TGTGCCAGCAAGTCCACGGGAGGAGCTAACACTGAAGCTTTCTTT
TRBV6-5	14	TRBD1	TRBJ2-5	CASSGQGVQETQYF	TGTGCCAGCAGCGGACAGGGGGTCCAAGAGACCCAGTACTTC
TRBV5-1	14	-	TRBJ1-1	CASSLGNGDTEAFF	TGCGCCAGCAGCTTGGGTAATGGGGACACTGAAGCTTTCTTT
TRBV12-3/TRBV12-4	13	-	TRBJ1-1	CASSLGGVKQAFF	TGTGCCAGCAGTTTAGGGGGAGTCAAACAAGCTTTCTTT
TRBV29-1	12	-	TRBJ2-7	CSGRGTKYEQYF	TGCAGCGGGCGGGGGACAAAATACGAGCAGTACTTC
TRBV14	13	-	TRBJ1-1	CASSQQMNTEAFF	TGTGCCAGCAGCCAACAGATGAACACTGAAGCTTTCTTT
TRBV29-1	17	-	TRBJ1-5	CSVGDETGSLLNQPQHF	TGCAGCGTTGGGGACGAGACAGGCTCGCTCCTCAATCAGCCCCAGCATTTT
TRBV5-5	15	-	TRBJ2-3	CASSLAVPSTDTQYF	TGTGCCAGCAGCTTGGCCGTCCCTAGCACAGATACGCAGTATTTT